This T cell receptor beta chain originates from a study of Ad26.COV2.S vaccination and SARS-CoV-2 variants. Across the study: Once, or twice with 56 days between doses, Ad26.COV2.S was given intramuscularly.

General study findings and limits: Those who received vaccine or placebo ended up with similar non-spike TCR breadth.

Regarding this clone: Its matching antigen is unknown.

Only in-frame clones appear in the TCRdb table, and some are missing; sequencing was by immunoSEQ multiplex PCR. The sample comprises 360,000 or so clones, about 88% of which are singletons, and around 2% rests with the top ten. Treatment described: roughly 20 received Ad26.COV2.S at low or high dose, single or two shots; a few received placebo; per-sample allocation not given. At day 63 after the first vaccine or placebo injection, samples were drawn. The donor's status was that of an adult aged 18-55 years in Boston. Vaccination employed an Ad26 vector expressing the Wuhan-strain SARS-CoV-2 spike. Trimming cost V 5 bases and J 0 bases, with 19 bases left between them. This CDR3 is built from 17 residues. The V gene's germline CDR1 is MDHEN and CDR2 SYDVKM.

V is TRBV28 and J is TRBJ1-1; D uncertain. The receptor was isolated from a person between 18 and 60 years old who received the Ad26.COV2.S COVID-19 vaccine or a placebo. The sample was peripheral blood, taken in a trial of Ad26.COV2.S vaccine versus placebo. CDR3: CASSPPLALGVNTEAFF. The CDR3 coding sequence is TGTGCCAGCAGTCCCCCTCTGGCCCTGGGCGTGAACACTGAAGCTTTCTTT.